A selection of T cell receptor beta chains follows, all from one sample in a study of healthy donors' naive CD4 and CD8 T cells. MiXCR was run by TCRdb on the reads, yielding one entry per CDR3 protein. The sample includes approximately 180,000 distinct CDR3 sequences, over 60% seen only once; the top ten take 2% to 2.5%. Source material: naive CD4+ and CD8+ T cells sorted from blood, pooled from several donors. The receptors were gathered from a pool of human donors in good health; the sample pools cells from several healthy donors. Each CDR3 is given with its conserved first and last residue. The D gene is left open where the match is weak.

>NA|TRBV15|13
CATSRVLGYEQYF
>TRBD1|TRBV18|16
CASSPRQGEGNQPQHF
>NA|TRBV30|15
CAWSSWLANAGELFF
>TRBD2|TRBV29-1|15
CSVEGTSGLADEQYF
>NA|TRBV20-1|13
CSADRPTPYEQYF
>NA|TRBV5-4|14
CASSLVTAQETQYF
>TRBD1|TRBV27|16
CASSLEMGQGFYEQYF
>NA|TRBV6-5|15
CASSYDGPLGREQFF
>NA|TRBV12-3/TRBV12-4|16
CASSLAGRESNQPQHF
>TRBD2|TRBV11-2|17
CASSPQGLATGANVLTF
>TRBD2|TRBV30|16
CAWSVIASGRGDEQFF
>NA|TRBV29-1|13
CSVEDPFNQPQHF
>NA|TRBV29-1|12
CSAPGRVAGYTF
>TRBD1|TRBV12-5|14
CASGLPGGIAEQYF
>NA|TRBV6-9|14
CASKGQKYNQPQHF
>NA|TRBV5-5|15
CASSLSTGSYNEQFF
>TRBD2|TRBV11-2|14
CASSPTSSEREQYF
>TRBD1|TRBV6-5|15
CASSTPGQGREGYTF
>NA|TRBV29-1|13
CSLRGGDTDTQYF
>TRBD1|TRBV11-2|15
CASSSEGQGRNTQYF
>TRBD2|TRBV19|14
CASSTLAGNNEQFF
>NA|TRBV19|14
CASSGELLYNEQFF
>NA|TRBV6-2/TRBV6-3|16
CASSYSKQFSYNEQFF
>TRBD2|TRBV7-9|14
CASSLGRAANEQFF
>TRBD1|TRBV30|16
CAWSTPGQGNGNTIYF
>NA|TRBV19|16
CASSIAAGTSNYGYTF
>NA|TRBV19|17
CASSMTGQRPYQETQYF
>NA|TRBV6-2/TRBV6-3|17
CASSYSKPPSPYNEQFF
>NA|TRBV30|12
CAWSAPTDTQYF
>NA|TRBV15|15
CATRRREGYNSPLHF
>TRBD1|TRBV4-2|17
CASSQEGSGTVQETQYF
>NA|TRBV29-1|11
CSAGNTGELLF
>NA|TRBV19|13
CASSETSNNEQFF
>NA|TRBV19|15
CASKAERSRTDTQYF
>TRBD2|TRBV20-1|15
CSASWLAGIDNEQFF
>NA|TRBV6-2/TRBV6-3|15
CASSYSPTTTDTQYF